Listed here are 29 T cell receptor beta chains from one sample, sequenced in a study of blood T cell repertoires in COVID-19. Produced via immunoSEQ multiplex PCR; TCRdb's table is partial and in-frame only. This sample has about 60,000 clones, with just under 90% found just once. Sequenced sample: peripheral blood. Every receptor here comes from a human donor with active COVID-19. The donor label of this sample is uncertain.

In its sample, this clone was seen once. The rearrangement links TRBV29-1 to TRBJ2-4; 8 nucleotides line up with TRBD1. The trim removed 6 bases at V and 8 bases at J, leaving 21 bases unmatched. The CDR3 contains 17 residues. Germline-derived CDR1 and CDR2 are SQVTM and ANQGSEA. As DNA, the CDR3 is TGCAGCGTCCCGGCGGACTCAGGGGGCGTGGGCTCGGACATTCAGTACTTC. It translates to CSVPADSGGVGSDIQYF.

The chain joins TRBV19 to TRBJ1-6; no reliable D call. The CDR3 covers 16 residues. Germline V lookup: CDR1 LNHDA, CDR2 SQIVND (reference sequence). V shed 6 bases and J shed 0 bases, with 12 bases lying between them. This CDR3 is CASRTVGSSYNSPLHF. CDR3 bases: TGTGCCAGTAGAACGGTCGGGAGCTCCTATAATTCACCCCTCCACTTT.

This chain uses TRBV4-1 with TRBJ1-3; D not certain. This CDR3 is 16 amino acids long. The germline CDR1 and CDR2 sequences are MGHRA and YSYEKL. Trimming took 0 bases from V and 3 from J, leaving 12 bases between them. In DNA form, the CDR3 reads TGCGCCAGCAGCCAAGATCGGAGGGCGCTTGGAAACACCATATATTTT. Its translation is CASSQDRRALGNTIYF.

The CDR3 loop is CASSYPTGTGSHEQYF. CDR3 coding DNA: TGTGCCAGCAGTTACCCCACCGGGACAGGGTCCCACGAGCAGTACTTC. The gene calls are TRBV6-5 and TRBJ2-7; 9 bases are shared with TRBD1. Trimming cost V 2 bases and J 5 bases; bases outside gene matches: 10. The CDR3 length is 16 residues. Germline loops: CDR1 MNHEY, CDR2 SVGAGI.

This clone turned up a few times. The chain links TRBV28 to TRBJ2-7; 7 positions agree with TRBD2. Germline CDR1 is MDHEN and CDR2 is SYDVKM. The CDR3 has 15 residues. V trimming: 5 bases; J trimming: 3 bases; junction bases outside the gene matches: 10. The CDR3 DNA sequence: TGTGCCAGCAGTCCCCGCGCCGGGGACTACTACGAGCAGTACTTC. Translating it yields CASSPRAGDYYEQYF.

The chain's CDR3 is CASSFPGHSPLHF. The DNA of the CDR3 is TGTGCCAGCAGCTTTCCAGGACACTCACCCCTCCACTTT. V is TRBV7-9 and J is TRBJ1-6, with D possibly TRBD1 on 5 matching bases. CDR3 length: 13 residues. Germline V CDR1 and CDR2: SEHNR, FQNEAQ (reference sequence). V was pared by 3 bases and J by 10 bases, with 10 bases between.

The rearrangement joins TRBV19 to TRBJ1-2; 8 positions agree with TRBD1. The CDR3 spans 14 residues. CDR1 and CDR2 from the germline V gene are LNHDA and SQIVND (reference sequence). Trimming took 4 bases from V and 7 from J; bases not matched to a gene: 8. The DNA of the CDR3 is TGTGCCAGTAGTACCGGTACCAGGGGGCTTGGCTACACCTTC. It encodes CASSTGTRGLGYTF.

The CDR3 reads CASSLVGGGQPQHF. DNA of the CDR3: TGTGCCAGCAGCTTGGTAGGGGGGGGACAGCCCCAGCATTTT. The chain couples TRBV5-5 to TRBJ1-5; possibly TRBD1 for D (6 bases). This CDR3 contains 14 residues. The V end lost 0 bases, the J end lost 7 bases, and 11 bases lay between the germline ends. Germline CDR1 reads SGHKS; CDR2 reads YYEKEE (reference sequence).

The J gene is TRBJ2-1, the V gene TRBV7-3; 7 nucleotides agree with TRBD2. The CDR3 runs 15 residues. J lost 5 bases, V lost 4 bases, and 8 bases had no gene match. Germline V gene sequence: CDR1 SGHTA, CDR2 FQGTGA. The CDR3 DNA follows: TGTGCCAGCAGCTCACTAGGACTAGAGAACAATGAGCAGTTCTTC. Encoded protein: CASSSLGLENNEQFF.

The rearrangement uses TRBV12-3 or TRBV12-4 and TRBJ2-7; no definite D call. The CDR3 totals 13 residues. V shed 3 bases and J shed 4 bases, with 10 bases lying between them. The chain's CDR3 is CASSLVQQYEQYF. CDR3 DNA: TGTGCCAGCAGTTTGGTTCAACAGTACGAGCAGTACTTC.

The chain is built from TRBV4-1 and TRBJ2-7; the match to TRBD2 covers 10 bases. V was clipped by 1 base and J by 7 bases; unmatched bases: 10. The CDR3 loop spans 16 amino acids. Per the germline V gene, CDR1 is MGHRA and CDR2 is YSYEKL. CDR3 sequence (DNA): TGCGCCAGCAGCCAAGGACTAGCGGGCCGGTGGGGGGAGCAGTACTTC. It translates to CASSQGLAGRWGEQYF.

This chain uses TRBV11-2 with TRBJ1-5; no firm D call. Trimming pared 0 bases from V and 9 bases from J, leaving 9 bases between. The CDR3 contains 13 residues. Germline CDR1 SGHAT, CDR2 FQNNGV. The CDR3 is CASSLDRKRPQHF. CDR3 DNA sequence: TGTGCCAGCAGCTTAGATCGAAAGCGGCCCCAGCATTTT.

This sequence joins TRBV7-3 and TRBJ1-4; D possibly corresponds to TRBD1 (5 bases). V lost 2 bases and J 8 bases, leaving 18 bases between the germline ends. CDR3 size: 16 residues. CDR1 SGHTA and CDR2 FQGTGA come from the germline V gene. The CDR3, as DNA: TGTGCCAGCAGCTTAGGGGGACTACTCCGAAGGGAAAAACTGTTTTTT. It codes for CASSLGGLLRREKLFF.

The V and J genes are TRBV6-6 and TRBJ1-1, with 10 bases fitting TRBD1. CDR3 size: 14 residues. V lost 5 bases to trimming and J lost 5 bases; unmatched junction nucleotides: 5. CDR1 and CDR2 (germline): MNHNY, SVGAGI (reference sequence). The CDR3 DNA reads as TGTGCCAGCAGTACTCCGGGACAGGGGACTGAAGCTTTCTTT. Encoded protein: CASSTPGQGTEAFF.

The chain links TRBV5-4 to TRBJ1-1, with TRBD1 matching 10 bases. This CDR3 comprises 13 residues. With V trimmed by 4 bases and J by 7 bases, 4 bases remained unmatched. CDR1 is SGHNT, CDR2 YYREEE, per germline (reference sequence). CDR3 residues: CASSGTGEGEAFF. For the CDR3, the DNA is TGTGCCAGCAGCGGGACAGGGGAGGGTGAAGCTTTCTTT.

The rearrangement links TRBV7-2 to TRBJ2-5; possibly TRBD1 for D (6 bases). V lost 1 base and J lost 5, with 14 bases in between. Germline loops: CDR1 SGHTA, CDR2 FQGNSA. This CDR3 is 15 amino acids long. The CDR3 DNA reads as TGTGCCAGCAGCTTAGGGAACAGGGATTGGGAGACCCAGTACTTC. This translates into CASSLGNRDWETQYF.

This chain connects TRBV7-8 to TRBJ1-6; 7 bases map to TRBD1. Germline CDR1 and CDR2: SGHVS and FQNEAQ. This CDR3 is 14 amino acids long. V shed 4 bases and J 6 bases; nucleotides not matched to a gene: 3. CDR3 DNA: TGTGCCAGCAGCTCGACAGGGACTAATTCACCCCTCCACTTT. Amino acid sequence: CASSSTGTNSPLHF.

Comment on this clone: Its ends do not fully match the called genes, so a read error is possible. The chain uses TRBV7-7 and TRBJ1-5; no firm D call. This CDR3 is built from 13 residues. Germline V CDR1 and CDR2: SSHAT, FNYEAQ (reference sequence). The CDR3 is CASSLRVGQPQHF. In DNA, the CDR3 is TGTGCTAGCAGCTTACGGGTGGGTCAGCCCCAGCATTTT.

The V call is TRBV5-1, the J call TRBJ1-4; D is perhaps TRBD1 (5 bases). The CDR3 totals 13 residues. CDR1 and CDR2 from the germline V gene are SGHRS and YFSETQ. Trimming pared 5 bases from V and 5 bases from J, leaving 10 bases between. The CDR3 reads CASRTGPNEKLFF. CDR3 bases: TGCGCCAGCAGAACAGGTCCCAATGAAAAACTGTTTTTT.

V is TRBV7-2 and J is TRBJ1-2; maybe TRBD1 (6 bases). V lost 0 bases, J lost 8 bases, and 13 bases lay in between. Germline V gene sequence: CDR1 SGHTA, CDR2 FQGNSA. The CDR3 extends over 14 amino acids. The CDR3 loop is CASSLAPQDSGYTF. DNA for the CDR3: TGTGCCAGCAGCTTAGCTCCTCAGGACAGCGGCTACACCTTC.

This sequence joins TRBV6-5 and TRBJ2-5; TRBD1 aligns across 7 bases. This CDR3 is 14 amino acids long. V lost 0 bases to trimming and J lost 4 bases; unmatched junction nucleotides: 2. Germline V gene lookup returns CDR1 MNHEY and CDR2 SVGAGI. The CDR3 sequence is CASSYSSGGETQYF. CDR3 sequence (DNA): TGTGCCAGCAGTTACTCTTCAGGGGGAGAGACCCAGTACTTC.

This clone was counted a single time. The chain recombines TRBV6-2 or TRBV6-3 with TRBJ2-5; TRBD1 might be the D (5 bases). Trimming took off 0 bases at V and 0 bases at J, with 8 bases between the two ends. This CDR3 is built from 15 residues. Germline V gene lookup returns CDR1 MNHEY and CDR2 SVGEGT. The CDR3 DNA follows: TGTGCCAGCAGTTACTCGAAGGGGTACCAAGAGACCCAGTACTTC. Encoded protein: CASSYSKGYQETQYF.

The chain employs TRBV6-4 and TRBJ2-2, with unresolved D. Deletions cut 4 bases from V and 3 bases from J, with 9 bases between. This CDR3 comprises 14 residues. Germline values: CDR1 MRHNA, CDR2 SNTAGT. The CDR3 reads CASSALSDTGELFF. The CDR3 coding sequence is TGTGCCAGCAGTGCCCTATCCGACACCGGGGAGCTGTTTTTT.

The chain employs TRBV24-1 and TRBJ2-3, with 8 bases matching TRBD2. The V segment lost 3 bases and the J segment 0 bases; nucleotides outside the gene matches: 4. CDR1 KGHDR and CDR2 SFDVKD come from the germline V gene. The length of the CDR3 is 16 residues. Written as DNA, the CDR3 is TGTGCCACCAGTGATGTAAGCGGGAGTAGCACAGATACGCAGTATTTT. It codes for CATSDVSGSSTDTQYF.

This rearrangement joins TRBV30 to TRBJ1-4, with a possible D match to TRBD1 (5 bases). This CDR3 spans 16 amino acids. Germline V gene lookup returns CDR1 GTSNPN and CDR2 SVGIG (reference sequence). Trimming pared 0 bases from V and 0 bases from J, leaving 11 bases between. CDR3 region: CAWSVQAGATNEKLFF. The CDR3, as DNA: TGTGCCTGGAGTGTACAGGCGGGAGCAACTAATGAAAAACTGTTTTTT.

The CDR3 sequence is CASSSGLAGRDEQFF. The CDR3 DNA is TGTGCCAGCAGTTCTGGACTAGCGGGAAGGGATGAGCAGTTCTTC. The chain carries TRBV6-6 and TRBJ2-1, with 12 bases matching TRBD2. The J segment lost 8 bases and the V segment lost 4 bases, leaving 6 bases of the junction unmatched. CDR1 is MNHNY, CDR2 SVGAGI, per germline (reference sequence). This CDR3 is 15 amino acids long.

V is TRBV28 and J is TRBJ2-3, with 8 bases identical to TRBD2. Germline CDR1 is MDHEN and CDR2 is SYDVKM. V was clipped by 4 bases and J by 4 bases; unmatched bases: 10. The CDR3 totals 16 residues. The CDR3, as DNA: TGTGCCAGCAGTTCTTTTAACGGGAGGGATTCAGATACGCAGTATTTT. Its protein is CASSSFNGRDSDTQYF.

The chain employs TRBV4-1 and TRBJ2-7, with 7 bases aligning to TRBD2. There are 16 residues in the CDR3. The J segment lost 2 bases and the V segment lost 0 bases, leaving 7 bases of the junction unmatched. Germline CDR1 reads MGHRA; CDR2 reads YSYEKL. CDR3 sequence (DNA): TGCGCCAGCAGCCAAGATACCACTAGCGTCACCTACGAGCAGTACTTC. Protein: CASSQDTTSVTYEQYF.

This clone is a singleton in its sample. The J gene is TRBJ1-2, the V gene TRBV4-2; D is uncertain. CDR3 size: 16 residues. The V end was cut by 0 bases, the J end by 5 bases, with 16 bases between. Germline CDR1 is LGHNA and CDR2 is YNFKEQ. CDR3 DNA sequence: TGTGCCAGCAGCCAAGATAGTGGGCAGACCTTTTATGGCTACACCTTC. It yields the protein CASSQDSGQTFYGYTF.